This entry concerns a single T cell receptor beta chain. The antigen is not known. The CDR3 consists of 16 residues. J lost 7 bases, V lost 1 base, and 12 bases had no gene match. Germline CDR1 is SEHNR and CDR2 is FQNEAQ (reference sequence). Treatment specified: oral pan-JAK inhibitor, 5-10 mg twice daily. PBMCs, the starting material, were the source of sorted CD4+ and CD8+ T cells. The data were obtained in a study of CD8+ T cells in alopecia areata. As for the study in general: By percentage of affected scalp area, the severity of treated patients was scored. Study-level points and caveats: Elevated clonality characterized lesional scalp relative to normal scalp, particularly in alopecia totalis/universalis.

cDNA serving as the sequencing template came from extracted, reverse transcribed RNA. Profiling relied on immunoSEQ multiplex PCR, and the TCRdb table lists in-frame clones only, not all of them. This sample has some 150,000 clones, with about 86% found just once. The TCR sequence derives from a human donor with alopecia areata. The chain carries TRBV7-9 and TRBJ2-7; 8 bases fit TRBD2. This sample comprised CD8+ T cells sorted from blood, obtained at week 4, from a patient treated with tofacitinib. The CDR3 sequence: CASSLGPTSASKEQYF. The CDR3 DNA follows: TGTGCCAGCAGCTTAGGGCCGACTAGCGCCTCGAAGGAGCAGTACTTC.